One and the same sample provided the 28 T cell receptor beta chains below, sequenced in a study of T cells in Graves' hyperthyroidism and ophthalmopathy. There were TCR beta CDR3 regions amplified from RNA transcripts. With the HTBI primer set, the TCR CDR3 went through a first round of RT-PCR. Each CDR3 protein gets one entry after TCRdb re-called the multiplex PCR reads with MiXCR. The repertoire holds more than 250,000 distinct CDR3 sequences, with about 15% as singletons. The sequencing input was blood. Receptors originate from a woman aged 50 to 60 with Graves' hyperthyroidism that later progressed to Graves' ophthalmopathy.

This clonotype occurred many times. This CDR3 reads CASSPWGQGAAYTGELFF. The CDR3 DNA sequence: TGTGCCAGCAGTCCCTGGGGACAGGGGGCGGCCTACACCGGGGAGCTGTTTTTT. V usage is TRBV2 and J usage is TRBJ2-2; 12 positions match TRBD1. The CDR3 loop spans 18 amino acids. Trimming took 5 bases from V and 3 from J; bases not matched to a gene: 10. Germline V gene data show CDR1 as SNHLY and CDR2 as FYNNEI. Full variable domain (missing parts from reference TRBV2 and TRBJ2-2): EPEVTQTPSHQVTQMGQEVILRCVPISNHLYFYWYRQILGQKVEFLVSFYNNEISEKSEIFDDQFSVERPDGSNFTLKIRSTKLEDSAMYFCASSPWGQGAAYTGELFFGEGSRLTVL.

This clonotype has just a few counts. The rearrangement links TRBV5-1 to TRBJ2-6; the D gene is possibly TRBD1 (5 bases). This CDR3 is built from 15 residues. Looked up from germline, CDR1 is SGHRS and CDR2 is YFSETQ. V gave up 4 bases and J gave up 0 bases, with 8 bases separating them. The CDR3 DNA sequence: TGCGCCAGCAGCAGACAGACCTCTGGGGCCAACGTCCTGACTTTC. Amino acids: CASSRQTSGANVLTF.

The table lists this clonotype with many counts. The CDR3 loop is CASSLETGTSPPSEQFF. The DNA for the CDR3 is TGTGCCAGCAGTTTGGAAACCGGGACTAGTCCCCCCAGTGAGCAGTTCTTC. This chain joins TRBV28 and TRBJ2-1; 8 bases align to TRBD2. Per germline, CDR1 MDHEN and CDR2 SYDVKM. V lost 3 bases, J lost 9 bases, and 16 bases stayed unmatched. The CDR3 length is 17 residues. Full variable domain (missing parts from reference TRBV28 and TRBJ2-1): DVKVTQSSRYLVKRTGEKVFLECVQDMDHENMFWYRQDPGLGLRLIYFSYDVKMKEKGDIPEGYSVSREKKERFSLILESASTNQTSMYLCASSLETGTSPPSEQFFGPGTRLTVL.

This clonotype came up a few times. This chain uses TRBV4-1 with TRBJ2-5; unclear D gene. Trimming pared 2 bases from V and 1 base from J, leaving 14 bases between. CDR3 length: 16 amino acids. CDR1 and CDR2 from the germline V gene are MGHRA and YSYEKL. This chain's CDR3 is CASSQFRNAPQETQYF. The CDR3 DNA reads TGCGCCAGCAGCCAATTCAGGAATGCGCCCCAAGAGACCCAGTACTTC.

The V gene is TRBV19, the J gene TRBJ1-2; 9 nucleotides match TRBD1. CDR1 is LNHDA, CDR2 SQIVND, per germline (reference sequence). J lost 7 bases, V lost 6 bases, and 9 bases had no gene match. The CDR3 covers 14 residues. DNA for the CDR3: TGTGCCAGTAGAACAGCCGGGACAGGGTTTGGCTACACCTTC. It yields the protein CASRTAGTGFGYTF.

This clonotype was seen ten or more times. DNA for the CDR3: TGTGCCAGCAGCTTTACAGGGGGCCATCAGCCCCAGCATTTT. Encoded protein: CASSFTGGHQPQHF. J is TRBJ1-5 and V is TRBV2; TRBD1 agrees at 9 bases. The V and J ends lost 6 bases and 5 bases, in that order; junction bases with no gene match: 5. This CDR3 contains 14 residues. CDR1 and CDR2 from the germline V gene are SNHLY and FYNNEI.

The chain carries TRBV19 and TRBJ2-2; 10 bases are shared with TRBD2. Trimming took 1 base from V and 1 from J; bases not matched to a gene: 9. This CDR3 is 19 amino acids long. Germline V gives CDR1 LNHDA, CDR2 SQIVND (reference sequence). Here the CDR3 DNA reads TGTGCCAGTAGTATAGGGCTAGCGGGAGTCTTACGGAACACCGGGGAGCTGTTTTTT. This translates into CASSIGLAGVLRNTGELFF.

V usage is TRBV11-2 and J usage is TRBJ2-7; TRBD2 aligns across 10 bases. CDR1 and CDR2 (germline): SGHAT, FQNNGV. V lost 6 bases, J lost 4 bases, and 9 bases stayed unmatched. The CDR3 is 15 residues long. In DNA, the CDR3 is TGTGCCAGCAGGGATGGACTAGCGGAATTTTACGAGCAGTACTTC. Translation gives CASRDGLAEFYEQYF.

The chain employs TRBV6-1 and TRBJ1-2, with no clear D. V lost 8 bases, J lost 1 base, and 11 bases lay in between. Germline V CDR1 and CDR2: MNHNS, SASEGT. The CDR3 extends over 13 amino acids. The CDR3 loop reads CASGAANNYGYTF. The CDR3, as DNA: TGTGCCAGCGGAGCAGCCAATAACTATGGCTACACCTTC.

This clonotype has a count of ten or more. The chain carries TRBV6-1 and TRBJ2-7; possibly TRBD1 or TRBD2 for D (5 bases each). Germline CDR1 reads MNHNS; CDR2 reads SASEGT. CDR3 size: 13 residues. V was cut by 8 bases and J by 6 bases, with 17 bases left in between. The chain's CDR3 is CASLGTSVAEQYF. The DNA of the CDR3 is TGTGCCAGCTTAGGGACCTCGGTGGCCGAGCAGTACTTC.

The chain couples TRBV20-1 to TRBJ1-1, with unresolved D. This CDR3 has 13 amino acids. Germline V gene data show CDR1 as DFQATT and CDR2 as SNEGSKA (reference sequence). V was trimmed by 3 bases and J by 4 bases, leaving 12 bases between them. CDR3 loop: CSASIHGLTEAFF. CDR3 coding DNA: TGCAGTGCTAGTATACATGGTCTCACTGAAGCTTTCTTT.

This clonotype was seen repeatedly, ten times or more. This chain joins TRBV3-1 and TRBJ2-7, with a possible D match to TRBD2 (5 bases). The V gene lost 4 bases and the J gene lost 6 bases, with 13 bases spanning the gap. CDR1 is LGHDT and CDR2 is YNNKEL in the germline V gene (reference sequence). This CDR3 has 13 amino acids. The CDR3 spells CASSPGLEREQYF. As DNA, the CDR3 is TGTGCCAGCAGCCCTGGACTCGAGCGCGAGCAGTACTTC.

J is TRBJ1-5 and V is TRBV27; D perhaps matches TRBD1 (5 bases). Trimming pared 2 bases from V and 5 bases from J, leaving 16 bases between. The germline V gene has CDR1 MNHEY and CDR2 SMNVEV (reference sequence). CDR3 size: 16 residues. This CDR3 is CASSLHPGRDDQPQHF. CDR3 in DNA: TGTGCCAGCAGTTTACATCCGGGACGGGACGATCAGCCCCAGCATTTT.

As to this clonotype: This may come from a read error, since a much larger clone is one base off. The chain recombines TRBV12-3 or TRBV12-4 with TRBJ2-1, with D maybe TRBD1 (5 bases). CDR3 length equals 13 residues. The V end lost 6 bases, the J end lost 6 bases, and 12 bases lay between the germline ends. CDR3 sequence (DNA): TGTGCCAGCAGATCGACAGCTAGCAATGAGCAGTTCTTC. This translates into CASRSTASNEQFF.

Comment on this clonotype: A single base separates this from a much larger clone, so it may be a read error. V and J are TRBV15 and TRBJ2-1; perhaps TRBD2 as D (5 bases). Germline CDR1 and CDR2: LNHNV and YYDKDF (reference sequence). The CDR3 is 15 amino acids. The CDR3 region is CATSRGRGSHNKQFF. CDR3 in DNA: TGTGCCACCAGCAGAGGACGGGGTTCCCACAATAAGCAGTTCTTC.

This clonotype has ten or more counts. The rearrangement joins TRBV20-1 to TRBJ2-1, with D unresolved. V dropped 6 bases and J dropped 3 bases, with 15 bases sitting between them. Germline CDR1 and CDR2: DFQATT and SNEGSKA (reference sequence). CDR3 length equals 14 residues. The DNA of the CDR3 is TGCAGTGCGAAACGTTCCGGTCACTACAATGAGCAGTTCTTC. It yields the protein CSAKRSGHYNEQFF.

This clonotype was seen more than once but under ten times. The rearrangement links TRBV9 to TRBJ2-1, with D perhaps matching TRBD2 (6 bases). The CDR3 loop spans 13 amino acids. Between the trimmed V and J ends, which lost 7 bases and 4 bases, there was a span of 12 bases. Germline CDR1 reads SGDLS; CDR2 reads YYNGEE. The CDR3 here is CASGGTLYNEQFF. For the CDR3, the DNA is TGTGCCAGCGGAGGGACCTTATACAATGAGCAGTTCTTC.

This clonotype has ten or more counts. This sequence joins TRBV28 and TRBJ1-1; 9 bases align to TRBD1. Germline V gene data show CDR1 as MDHEN and CDR2 as SYDVKM. The CDR3 consists of 15 residues. The V and J ends lost 6 bases and 2 bases, in that order; junction bases with no gene match: 7. CDR3 sequence: CASSRPGQGNTEAFF. The CDR3 DNA sequence: TGTGCCAGCAGCCGCCCGGGACAGGGTAACACTGAAGCTTTCTTT. The full variable domain, completed using reference TRBV28 and TRBJ1-1, is DVKVTQSSRYLVKRTGEKVFLECVQDMDHENMFWYRQDPGLGLRLIYFSYDVKMKEKGDIPEGYSVSREKKERFSLILESASTNQTSMYLCASSRPGQGNTEAFFGQGTRLTVV.

This clonotype was found many times. The V call is TRBV5-6, the J call TRBJ2-7; 8 nucleotides agree with TRBD2. Losses at the gene ends were 3 bases for V and 2 bases for J; bases not matched to a gene: 10. The CDR3 is 16 amino acids. CDR1 is SGHDT and CDR2 is YYEEEE in the germline V gene. CDR3 DNA: TGTGCCAGCAGCTACGCCCGACGGGGGGGCACCTACGAGCAGTACTTC. Translating it yields CASSYARRGGTYEQYF.

J is TRBJ1-2 and V is TRBV11-2; TRBD1 agrees at 7 bases. The V gene end was trimmed by 1 base and the J gene end by 6 bases; junction bases not matched to a gene: 2. Looked up from germline, CDR1 is SGHAT and CDR2 is FQNNGV. The CDR3 is made up of 13 amino acids. In DNA form, the CDR3 reads TGTGCCAGCAGCTTAGTAGGGGGCGATGGCTACACCTTC. Translated, it gives CASSLVGGDGYTF.

The V call is TRBV25-1, the J call TRBJ1-6, with TRBD1 identical over 10 bases. There are 12 residues in the CDR3. Germline V CDR1 and CDR2: MGHDK, SYGVNS. Losses at the gene ends were 8 bases for V and 9 bases for J; bases not matched to a gene: 1. CDR3 amino acids: CASRDRGSPLHF. DNA of the CDR3: TGTGCCAGCCGGGACAGGGGTTCACCCCTCCACTTT.

In this sample, this clonotype turned up many times. The junction and the germline gene differ at one end; a read error may be behind it. The chain carries TRBV7-8 and TRBJ2-3; 10 bases align to TRBD2. The CDR3 runs 15 residues. Germline V gene sequence: CDR1 SGHVS, CDR2 FQNEAQ. CDR3 in DNA: TGTGCCAGCAGGTTAGCGGGAGGTCGGACAGATACGCAGTATTTT. The encoded protein is CASRLAGGRTDTQYF. The whole variable domain, remainder taken from reference TRBV7-8 and TRBJ2-3, is GAGVSQSPRYKVAKRGQDVALRCDPISGHVSLFWYQQALGQGPEFLTYFQNEAQLDKSGLPSDRFFAERPEGSVSTLKIQRTQQEDSAVYLCASRLAGGRTDTQYFGPGTRLTVL.

This clonotype was detected only a few times. The rearrangement links TRBV2 to TRBJ2-1; D possibly corresponds to TRBD1 (6 bases). Germline V gene data show CDR1 as SNHLY and CDR2 as FYNNEI. CDR3 length equals 12 residues. Trimming pared 5 bases from V and 12 bases from J, leaving 14 bases between. The CDR3 nucleotides are TGTGCCAGCAGTTTAACAGGGTACGGGCAGTTCTTC. It translates to CASSLTGYGQFF.

This clonotype turned up a few times. This chain joins TRBV9 and TRBJ2-1; TRBD2 matches 10 bases. J lost 7 bases, V lost 2 bases, and 6 bases had no gene match. Germline-derived CDR1 and CDR2 are SGDLS and YYNGEE. The CDR3 is 15 residues long. The CDR3 DNA follows: TGTGCCAGCAGCGTTGGGGCTAGCGGGAGTAATGAGCAGTTCTTC. Translation gives CASSVGASGSNEQFF.

This clonotype was detected many times. The chain combines TRBV18 with TRBJ2-2, with D hard to call. V was pared by 0 bases and J by 6 bases, with 8 bases between. The CDR3 spans 14 residues. Germline assignment: CDR1 KGHSH and CDR2 LQKENI. DNA of the CDR3: TGTGCCAGCTCACCACCGATTAGTGCCGGGGAGCTGTTTTTT. Translating it yields CASSPPISAGELFF. The full variable domain, completed using reference TRBV18 and TRBJ2-2, is NAGVMQNPRHLVRRRGQEARLRCSPMKGHSHVYWYRQLPEEGLKFMVYLQKENIIDESGMPKERFSAEFPKEGPSILRIQQVVRGDSAAYFCASSPPISAGELFFGEGSRLTVL.

This clonotype was observed once. The rearrangement uses TRBV5-1 and TRBJ1-2; 9 bases align to TRBD1. The germline CDR1 and CDR2 sequences are SGHRS and YFSETQ. This CDR3 is built from 15 residues. With 4 bases clipped from V and 4 bases from J, the junction kept 8 bases outside the gene matches. The CDR3, as DNA: TGCGCCAGCAGCATACCCCTGACAGGGGGCTATGGCTACACCTTC. This translates into CASSIPLTGGYGYTF.

The table lists this clonotype with many counts. V gene TRBV28 combines with J gene TRBJ1-1; no definite D call. Germline V lookup: CDR1 MDHEN, CDR2 SYDVKM. Deletions cut 3 bases from V and 2 bases from J, with 13 bases between. The CDR3 has 15 amino acids. DNA for the CDR3: TGTGCCAGCAGTTTTTGGGCGGAATCCAACACTGAAGCTTTCTTT. It encodes CASSFWAESNTEAFF.

This clonotype was detected only a few times. V is TRBV20-1 and J is TRBJ2-6; D possibly corresponds to TRBD2 (6 bases). Trimming cost V 0 bases and J 2 bases, with 14 bases left between them. Germline CDR1 and CDR2: DFQATT and SNEGSKA (reference sequence). The CDR3 contains 17 residues. This CDR3 is CSARDGRQPAGANVLTF. CDR3 bases: TGCAGTGCTAGAGATGGGAGGCAGCCAGCTGGGGCCAACGTCCTGACTTTC.